These 5 T cell receptor beta chains originate from one sample sequenced in a study of response to subunit inactivated influenza vaccine (dated by TCRdb to 2016 to 2019). Library creation used RT-PCR. The instrument was an Illumina HiSeq 2500. The raw public reads went through TCRdb reprocessing: fastp at Q25, MiXCR clone calling, in-frame beta chains kept. Rows with a matching CDR3 protein are joined into one entry that keeps the most common DNA and genes. Across this sample there are almost 600,000 distinct CDR3 sequences, with 12% to 15% seen only once. The biggest ten clones account for roughly 11% of the sample. Specimen: PBMCs from blood, collected approximately 12 days after vaccination. These TCRs come from a man aged 50 to 59 who received an inactivated influenza vaccine. Donor details come from another sample of the same person, matched by shared clones.

This clonotype was found a few times. The chain links TRBV5-1 to TRBJ2-2, with 10 positions matching TRBD1. V shed 3 bases, J shed 0 bases, and the junction held 8 bases outside the gene matches. CDR1 and CDR2 (germline): SGHRS, YFSETQ. The CDR3 extends over 18 amino acids. CDR3 DNA sequence: TGCGCCAGCAGCTCAATGGGACAGGGGCGTACGAACACCGGGGAGCTGTTTTTT. Encoded protein: CASSSMGQGRTNTGELFF.

The table lists this clonotype with a few counts. The chain combines TRBV7-2 with TRBJ2-2; 10 bases agree with TRBD2. This CDR3 has 17 amino acids. J gave up 1 base and V 4 bases, and 6 bases lay outside the gene matches. Germline lookup yields CDR1 SGHTA and CDR2 FQGNSA. The CDR3 is CASSSTAGGGNTGELFF. The DNA for the CDR3 is TGTGCCAGCAGCTCAACAGCGGGAGGGGGGAACACCGGGGAGCTGTTTTTT.

CDR3 amino acids: CASSSGTPEAFF. The DNA of the CDR3 is TGTGCCAGCAGTTCGGGTACCCCTGAAGCTTTCTTT. This chain joins TRBV28 and TRBJ1-1; no reliable D call. Per germline, CDR1 MDHEN and CDR2 SYDVKM. The CDR3 sequence is 12 residues long. Trimming took 4 bases from V and 6 from J, leaving 9 bases between them.

A few counts support this clonotype. V gene TRBV7-9 combines with J gene TRBJ1-1, with 9 bases fitting TRBD1. The CDR3 is 16 residues long. J lost 3 bases, V lost 5 bases, and 10 bases had no gene match. Per germline, CDR1 SEHNR and CDR2 FQNEAQ (reference sequence). CDR3 residues: CASSENRGRGDTEAFF. DNA of the CDR3: TGTGCCAGCAGCGAAAACAGGGGGCGCGGAGACACTGAAGCTTTCTTT.

The chain employs TRBV7-2 and TRBJ1-2; perhaps TRBD1 as D (5 bases). Deletions cut 7 bases from V and 2 bases from J, with 17 bases between. Germline CDR1 reads SGHTA; CDR2 reads FQGNSA. The CDR3 totals 15 residues. Here the CDR3 DNA reads TGTGCCAGCATCCTTAGCGGGACGGCCAACTATGGCTACACCTTC. Translated, it gives CASILSGTANYGYTF.